Each of the 30 T cell receptor beta chains below was sequenced from the same sample in a study of T cells in localized non-small cell lung cancer. Using immunoSEQ multiplex PCR, the repertoire was profiled, and TCRdb retains in-frame clones only, with some absent. The sample has thousands of clones; 20% to 25% are singletons. The starting material was normal lung tissue next to the tumor, obtained before any cancer treatment. Every receptor here comes from a male donor aged 60 or over with stage I lung adenocarcinoma.

This clone was seen only a few times. The chain carries TRBV7-5 and TRBJ1-6; the listed D gene, TRBD1, was not tested against the DNA. TRBV7-5 counts as a pseudogene. This CDR3 spans 16 amino acids. The CDR3 DNA follows: TGTGCCAGCAGCCTAGGGCAGGCCAATTCCGGTTCACCCCTCCACTTT. Translation gives CASSLGQANSGSPLHF.

CDR3 nucleotides: TGTGCCAGCAGTGATATAGGTCTATCCTACAATGAGCAGTTCTTC. Protein: CASSDIGLSYNEQFF. The chain has TRBV25-1 and TRBJ2-1; D unclear. V dropped 3 bases and J dropped 1 base, with 10 bases sitting between them. Looked up from germline, CDR1 is MGHDK and CDR2 is SYGVNS. The CDR3 totals 15 residues. Variable domain in full (rest from reference TRBV25-1 and TRBJ2-1): EADIYQTPRYLVIGTGKKITLECSQTMGHDKMYWYQQDPGMELHLIHYSYGVNSTEKGDLSSESTVSRIRTEHFPLTLESARPSHTSQYLCASSDIGLSYNEQFFGPGTRLTVL.

The chain has TRBV5-1 and TRBJ1-6; weak D call: TRBD1 (5 bases). V was trimmed by 0 bases and J by 5 bases, leaving 9 bases between them. The CDR3 has 15 residues. Germline assignment: CDR1 SGHRS and CDR2 YFSETQ. CDR3 in DNA: TGCGCCAGCAGCTTGGCCGGGGGTGATAATTCACCCCTCCACTTT. Protein sequence: CASSLAGGDNSPLHF.

This clone has a handful of counts. This chain joins TRBV29-1 and TRBJ1-1; D gene unclear. Deletions cut 0 bases from V and 10 bases from J, with 12 bases between. The germline gives CDR1 SQVTM, CDR2 ANQGSEA. The CDR3 has 12 amino acids. CDR3 DNA: TGCAGCGTTGAAGATCGGAGGGCTGGAGCTTTCTTT. Residues: CSVEDRRAGAFF.

This clone occurred a few times. Here the CDR3 reads CASSSPLGGTGSAGANVLTF. The CDR3 region has the DNA TGTGCCAGCAGTTCTCCCTTGGGAGGGACAGGGTCTGCGGGGGCCAACGTCCTGACTTTC. The V gene is TRBV28, the J gene TRBJ2-6; 9 positions match TRBD1. J gave up 4 bases and V 4 bases, and 17 bases lay outside the gene matches. This CDR3 is built from 20 residues. Germline values: CDR1 MDHEN, CDR2 SYDVKM.

V and J are TRBV14 and TRBJ2-4, with TRBD1 matching 8 bases. This CDR3 has 16 residues. Looked up from germline, CDR1 is SGHDN and CDR2 is FVKESK. J gave up 3 bases and V 4 bases, and 8 bases lay outside the gene matches. The CDR3 protein is CASSPRDRKGKNIQYF. In DNA, the CDR3 is TGTGCCAGCAGCCCCAGGGACAGGAAAGGCAAAAACATTCAGTACTTC. Supplemented by reference TRBV14 and TRBJ2-4, the full variable domain reads EAGVTQFPSHSVIEKGQTVTLRCDPISGHDNLYWYRRVMGKEIKFLLHFVKESKQDESGMPNNRFLAERTGGTYSTLKVQPAELEDSGVYFCASSPRDRKGKNIQYFGAGTRLSVL.

The CDR3 here is CASGRGSLTDTQYF. As DNA, the CDR3 is TGTGCTAGTGGTCGAGGGAGCCTCACAGATACGCAGTATTTT. The chain couples TRBV12-5 to TRBJ2-3; the D gene is possibly TRBD2 (5 bases). The CDR3 is made up of 14 amino acids. Trimming pared 5 bases from V and 2 bases from J, leaving 11 bases between. The germline gives CDR1 LGHNT, CDR2 FRNRAP.

The chain links TRBV6-8 to TRBJ2-5, with 12 bases that match TRBD2. The V gene end was trimmed by 5 bases and the J gene end by 4 bases; junction bases not matched to a gene: 5. Per the germline V gene, CDR1 is MNHGY and CDR2 is SAAAGT. The CDR3 totals 15 residues. CDR3 loop: CASSPSSGGAETQYF. Here the CDR3 DNA reads TGTGCCAGCAGTCCCTCTAGCGGGGGGGCAGAGACCCAGTACTTC.

This clone has only a few counts. The V call is TRBV6-8, the J call TRBJ1-2, with 7 bases lining up with TRBD1. This CDR3 contains 15 residues. V shed 4 bases, J shed 3 bases, and the junction held 8 bases outside the gene matches. The V gene's germline CDR1 is MNHGY and CDR2 SAAAGT. The CDR3 protein is CASSFRGGDDYGYTF. CDR3 nucleotide sequence: TGTGCCAGCAGTTTCAGGGGGGGCGACGACTATGGCTACACCTTC.

In its sample, this clone was seen a few times. The chain joins TRBV11-3 to TRBJ1-2, with a weak D call TRBD1 (6 bases). V lost 6 bases, J lost 8 bases, and 25 bases lay in between. The CDR3 is made up of 16 amino acids. CDR1 is SGHNT, CDR2 YENEEA, per germline. For the CDR3, the DNA is TGTGCCAGCAGACAAGCTGGGACACCTAACGCTGGGGGCTACACCTTC. Protein: CASRQAGTPNAGGYTF.

This clone was detected only a few times. The genes are TRBV6-1 and TRBJ1-1; D possibly corresponds to TRBD1 (5 bases). The CDR3 has 15 amino acids. Deletions cut 1 base from V and 6 bases from J, with 15 bases between. Germline CDR1 reads MNHNS; CDR2 reads SASEGT. CDR3 loop: CASSEGGYQTAEAFF. For the CDR3, the DNA is TGTGCCAGCAGTGAAGGAGGATACCAGACAGCTGAAGCTTTCTTT.

This clone was picked up a small number of times. The chain has TRBV9 and TRBJ2-7; D unclear. V lost 0 bases, J lost 2 bases, and 9 bases lay in between. Per the germline V gene, CDR1 is SGDLS and CDR2 is YYNGEE. The CDR3 sequence is 14 residues long. CDR3 loop: CASSVAGTAYEQYF. The CDR3 nucleotides are TGTGCCAGCAGCGTAGCAGGTACTGCCTACGAGCAGTACTTC.

The chain recombines TRBV30 with TRBJ1-1; D is perhaps TRBD1 (5 bases). Germline V gene lookup returns CDR1 GTSNPN and CDR2 SVGIG (reference sequence). This CDR3 is 14 amino acids long. Trimming took off 2 bases at V and 0 bases at J, with 10 bases between the two ends. Here the CDR3 DNA reads TGTGCCTGGAGTCCTTTGACAGTGAACACTGAAGCTTTCTTT. This codes for CAWSPLTVNTEAFF.

The chain is built from TRBV5-1 and TRBJ2-7, with TRBD2 matching 11 bases. This CDR3 spans 18 amino acids. CDR1 is SGHRS, CDR2 YFSETQ, per germline. Trimming at V came to 1 base and at J to 0 bases, leaving 9 bases not matched to a gene. CDR3 DNA sequence: TGCGCCAGCAGCTTGTTAACTAGCGGGGGCCTAAGCTCCTACGAGCAGTACTTC. This encodes CASSLLTSGGLSSYEQYF.

The V gene is TRBV28, the J gene TRBJ2-1; 9 positions agree with TRBD1. The length of the CDR3 is 16 residues. Germline values: CDR1 MDHEN, CDR2 SYDVKM. V trimming: 3 bases; J trimming: 8 bases; junction bases outside the gene matches: 11. The CDR3 protein is CASSFLGQGLWDEQFF. The DNA of the CDR3 is TGTGCCAGCAGTTTCCTAGGACAGGGGCTTTGGGATGAGCAGTTCTTC.

This clone was found a few times. This chain uses TRBV29-1 with TRBJ2-7; either TRBD1 or TRBD2 may fit D (6 bases each). The CDR3 is made up of 13 amino acids. V dropped 4 bases and J dropped 5 bases, with 15 bases sitting between them. Germline CDR1 SQVTM, CDR2 ANQGSEA. This CDR3 is CSVGGGLRNEQYF. The CDR3 bases are TGCAGCGTTGGTGGGGGGCTAAGGAACGAGCAGTACTTC.

This clone was observed a handful of times. The chain recombines TRBV11-3 with TRBJ2-7; D is undetermined. The CDR3 has 16 residues. The V end was cut by 2 bases, the J end by 5 bases, with 19 bases between. Per germline, CDR1 SGHNT and CDR2 YENEEA. The CDR3: CASSLRWWGREHEQYF. CDR3 nucleotides: TGTGCCAGCAGCTTACGGTGGTGGGGTCGAGAGCACGAGCAGTACTTC.

This chain joins TRBV5-1 and TRBJ2-1, with D possibly matching TRBD2 (6 bases). The CDR3 runs 15 residues. Per germline, CDR1 SGHRS and CDR2 YFSETQ. V shed 4 bases and J shed 6 bases, with 17 bases lying between them. The DNA for the CDR3 is TGCGCCAGCAGCCCAAGTTGGCAGGGAGGCAATGAGCAGTTCTTC. It codes for CASSPSWQGGNEQFF.

This clone was detected only once. The V gene is TRBV14, the J gene TRBJ1-1; TRBD1 might be the D (5 bases). The CDR3 has 15 amino acids. Germline V gene lookup returns CDR1 SGHDN and CDR2 FVKESK. Between the trimmed V and J ends, which lost 2 bases and 1 base, there was a span of 11 bases. DNA for the CDR3: TGTGCCAGCAGCCAACGGAGGGGCTGGAACACTGAAGCTTTCTTT. It is translated as CASSQRRGWNTEAFF.

The rearrangement joins TRBV10-2 to TRBJ1-5, with D possibly TRBD1 on 5 matching bases. CDR3 length equals 13 residues. Looked up from germline, CDR1 is WSHSY and CDR2 is SAAADI. The V gene lost 9 bases and the J gene lost 7 bases, with 16 bases spanning the gap. The DNA for the CDR3 is TGCGCCAGAAGGTTGGGGGTGGGGCAGCCCCAGCATTTT. Amino acid sequence: CARRLGVGQPQHF.

The chain has TRBV11-3 and TRBJ1-5; 11 positions match TRBD1. J lost 7 bases, V lost 1 base, and 3 bases had no gene match. Germline V gene sequence: CDR1 SGHNT, CDR2 YENEEA. The CDR3 length is 15 residues. The CDR3 reads CASSLGGTGGQPQHF. The CDR3 coding sequence is TGTGCCAGCAGCTTAGGGGGGACAGGGGGACAGCCCCAGCATTTT.

This sequence joins TRBV29-1 and TRBJ2-7; TRBD1 agrees at 7 bases. V was pared by 3 bases and J by 4 bases, with 6 bases of the junction left unmatched. CDR1 is SQVTM and CDR2 is ANQGSEA in the germline V gene. The CDR3 consists of 13 residues. This CDR3 is CSVEDRDSYEQYF. The CDR3 region has the DNA TGCAGCGTTGAGGATAGGGACAGTTACGAGCAGTACTTC.

Within the sample, this clone is medium-sized. The V gene is TRBV11-3, the J gene TRBJ1-1, with D possibly being TRBD1 (5 bases). Trimming removed 5 bases from V and 3 bases from J, with 13 bases in between. This CDR3 has 14 residues. The germline CDR1 and CDR2 sequences are SGHNT and YENEEA. CDR3 protein: CASSPLGGDTEAFF. CDR3 nucleotide sequence: TGTGCCAGCAGCCCCCTAGGAGGGGACACTGAAGCTTTCTTT.

The chain uses TRBV9 and TRBJ1-1; D gene uncertain. This CDR3 region has 14 residues. Per the germline V gene, CDR1 is SGDLS and CDR2 is YYNGEE. Between the trimmed V and J ends, which lost 5 bases and 9 bases, there was a span of 20 bases. The DNA for the CDR3 is TGTGCCAGCAGTGCAGGAAGGGAAGGACTGAAAGCTTTCTTT. Protein product: CASSAGREGLKAFF. Full variable domain (remainder filled in from reference TRBV9 and TRBJ1-1): DSGVTQTPKHLITATGQRVTLRCSPRSGDLSVYWYQQSLDQGLQFLIQYYNGEERAKGNILERFSAQQFPDLHSELNLSSLELGDSALYFCASSAGREGLKAFFGQGTRLTVV.

This clone was picked up a small number of times. This chain uses TRBV10-2 with TRBJ2-7; 8 nucleotides align to TRBD1. Germline CDR1 and CDR2: WSHSY and SAAADI. The CDR3 is 13 amino acids. The trim removed 7 bases at V and 7 bases at J, leaving 9 bases unmatched. This CDR3 is CASTRRGQGEQYF. The DNA of the CDR3 is TGCGCCAGCACTCGCAGGGGGCAAGGGGAGCAGTACTTC.

This clone has a single count. The V gene is TRBV5-1, the J gene TRBJ1-1; 7 bases map to TRBD1. Trimming at V came to 3 bases and at J to 6 bases, leaving 11 bases not matched to a gene. Germline CDR1 is SGHRS and CDR2 is YFSETQ. This CDR3 is 15 amino acids long. The CDR3, as DNA: TGCGCCAGCAGCTCAGAACCGACAGGGTACTCTGAAGCTTTCTTT. Residues: CASSSEPTGYSEAFF.

This clone is large (0.1 to 1%) in the sample. The rearrangement links TRBV30 to TRBJ1-1, with D uncertain. V shed 4 bases and J shed 1 base, with 10 bases lying between them. Germline CDR1 reads GTSNPN; CDR2 reads SVGIG (reference sequence). The CDR3 totals 13 residues. CDR3 protein: CAWIDPRNTEAFF. Here the CDR3 DNA reads TGTGCCTGGATTGATCCGAGGAACACTGAAGCTTTCTTT.

This clone is medium-sized (0.01 to 0.1%) within its sample. The chain joins TRBV11-3 to TRBJ1-3, with D unresolved. The CDR3 totals 14 residues. Per the germline V gene, CDR1 is SGHNT and CDR2 is YENEEA. Trimming cost V 2 bases and J 4 bases, with 9 bases left between them. DNA of the CDR3: TGTGCCAGCAGCTTAAACACAGTCGGAAACACCATATATTTT. Translating it yields CASSLNTVGNTIYF. Drawing the rest from reference TRBV11-3 and TRBJ1-3, the complete variable domain is EAGVVQSPRYKIIEKKQPVAFWCNPISGHNTLYWYLQNLGQGPELLIRYENEEAVDDSQLPKDRFSAERLKGVDSTLKIQPAELGDSAVYLCASSLNTVGNTIYFGEGSWLTVV.

The chain combines TRBV9 with TRBJ1-2; maybe TRBD1 (6 bases). The V end lost 5 bases, the J end lost 5 bases, and 13 bases lay between the germline ends. The germline V gene has CDR1 SGDLS and CDR2 YYNGEE. The CDR3 covers 13 residues. In DNA form, the CDR3 reads TGTGCCAGCAGTGGGACAACGGTGTATGGCTACACCTTC. It is translated as CASSGTTVYGYTF.

This chain uses TRBV11-3 with TRBJ2-7; D tentatively fits TRBD1 or TRBD2 (7 bases each). This CDR3 comprises 14 residues. CDR1 and CDR2 (germline): SGHNT, YENEEA. Trimming took off 2 bases at V and 5 bases at J, with 13 bases between the two ends. The CDR3 is CASSLRQGGNEQYF. The CDR3 nucleotides read TGTGCCAGCAGCTTACGCCAGGGGGGGAACGAGCAGTACTTC.